These T cell receptor beta chains were read from a single sample in a study of blood T cell repertoires in COVID-19. Only in-frame clones appear in the TCRdb table, and some are missing; sequencing was by immunoSEQ multiplex PCR. The table records fewer than 350,000 clones, about nine tenths of them present only once. The sequenced sample was peripheral blood. These receptors all come from a young woman with COVID-19, enrolled during active disease. Both conserved end residues are part of each CDR3. Each record gives: V gene, clone size, CDR3 protein. Size is stated for part of the rows, as once, few or many counts, or as a class when the clone is expanded.

V gene: TRBV7-8; clone size: NA; CDR3 protein: CASRDMTGRTGELFF
V gene: TRBV11-2; clone size: NA; CDR3 protein: CASSLSSGRFGEQFF
V gene: TRBV28; clone size: NA; CDR3 protein: CASTAGGLNTEAFF
V gene: TRBV11-3; clone size: NA; CDR3 protein: CASSSSGSRTGELFF
V gene: TRBV2; clone size: NA; CDR3 protein: CATGPGSKGNEKLFF
V gene: TRBV9; clone size: NA; CDR3 protein: CASSVGGGGAEAFF
V gene: TRBV7-2; clone size: NA; CDR3 protein: CASSAPGAPGQYF
V gene: TRBV28; clone size: NA; CDR3 protein: CASSFTSLDRGETQYF
V gene: TRBV7-9; clone size: NA; CDR3 protein: CASSLAGGNGYTF
V gene: TRBV28; clone size: NA; CDR3 protein: CASSLFGKGGDYGYTF
V gene: TRBV5-5; clone size: NA; CDR3 protein: CASSLPGGRTEAFF
V gene: TRBV2; clone size: NA; CDR3 protein: CASPRDSEETQYF
V gene: TRBV7-2; clone size: NA; CDR3 protein: CASSQFGLAGNEQFF
V gene: TRBV7-2; clone size: NA; CDR3 protein: CASSSDGSSGNTIYF
V gene: TRBV30; clone size: NA; CDR3 protein: CAWGDTRGDTQYF
V gene: TRBV5-1; clone size: NA; CDR3 protein: CASSLGRTAAQYF
V gene: TRBV5-5; clone size: few; CDR3 protein: CASSPTGGRNQPQHF
V gene: TRBV15; clone size: NA; CDR3 protein: CATSRRGVTDNQPQHF
V gene: TRBV19; clone size: NA; CDR3 protein: CASSPTGARTDTQYF
V gene: TRBV18; clone size: NA; CDR3 protein: CASSPLEAGGGETQYF
V gene: TRBV10-3; clone size: few; CDR3 protein: CAITPGLYGYTF
V gene: TRBV20-1; clone size: NA; CDR3 protein: CSAELEDEQYF
V gene: TRBV2; clone size: NA; CDR3 protein: CASSETDFQETQYF
V gene: TRBV5-4; clone size: NA; CDR3 protein: CASSLVGTGRVNEKLFF
V gene: TRBV6-5; clone size: few; CDR3 protein: CASSYSTGQGYEQYF
V gene: TRBV24-1; clone size: NA; CDR3 protein: CATSDPRTGGSETQYF
V gene: TRBV28; clone size: once; CDR3 protein: CASRPGLNTEAFF
V gene: TRBV30; clone size: NA; CDR3 protein: CAWTTGVTDTQYF
V gene: TRBV29-1; clone size: once; CDR3 protein: CSVATGGGETQYF
V gene: TRBV29-1; clone size: NA; CDR3 protein: CSVARRDSIFYGYTF
V gene: TRBV11-2; clone size: NA; CDR3 protein: CASSDYRGLPGNTIYF
V gene: TRBV29-1; clone size: few; CDR3 protein: CSVRLAFRTDTQYF
V gene: TRBV5-1; clone size: NA; CDR3 protein: CASSLEPGEFIQYF
V gene: TRBV19; clone size: NA; CDR3 protein: CASQLSGRGGELFF
V gene: TRBV30; clone size: NA; CDR3 protein: CAWSPDPRTSGISSYNEQFF
V gene: TRBV7-3; clone size: NA; CDR3 protein: CASSPRNTGELFF
V gene: TRBV5-5; clone size: NA; CDR3 protein: CASSSPGHPDNEQFF
V gene: TRBV10-3; clone size: NA; CDR3 protein: CAISELLSYEQYF
V gene: TRBV6-1; clone size: NA; CDR3 protein: CASSELQGNNSPLHF